A selection of T cell receptor beta chains follows, all from one sample in a study of blood T cell repertoires in COVID-19. Sequenced by immunoSEQ multiplex PCR; TCRdb stores in-frame clones only, minus some. The sample yields about 370,000 clones, around 90% seen once. Sequenced input: peripheral blood. These receptors were taken from a young man with active or convalescent COVID-19. CDR3s include the opening cysteine and the closing phenylalanine or tryptophan. Each record gives: V gene, CDR3 length, D gene, J gene, CDR3 protein. D genes are given only for firm matches.

TRBV3-1/TRBV3-2	15	.	TRBJ1-2	CASSPLGGDSHGYTF
TRBV11-3	15	TRBD2	TRBJ2-7	CASSKRTSGLYEQYF
TRBV6-6	13	.	TRBJ2-7	CASTISYSYEQYF
TRBV6-5	15	TRBD2	TRBJ2-3	CASRPSSGGADTQYF
TRBV4-2	16	.	TRBJ1-3	CASSQISGDSGNTIYF
TRBV2	16	TRBD1	TRBJ2-6	CASSRQGARGANVLTF
TRBV28	17	.	TRBJ1-5	CASSRQAGANSNQPQHF
TRBV28	15	.	TRBJ2-7	CASSYRALKPYEQYF
TRBV19	15	.	TRBJ1-2	CASSFLDTTNYGYTF
TRBV6-2/TRBV6-3	12	.	TRBJ2-7	CASSPSLAEQYF
TRBV2	14	TRBD2	TRBJ2-1	CASTSSSGSFEQFF
TRBV27	14	TRBD2	TRBJ2-5	CASKGASGTETQYF
TRBV7-9	12	TRBD2	TRBJ2-1	CATSGGDDEQFF
TRBV6-5	14	.	TRBJ2-5	CASSYSYRQETQYF
TRBV10-1	13	.	TRBJ2-7	CAGRGEGQYEQYF
TRBV27	15	TRBD1	TRBJ1-5	CASSSQDRGNQPQHF
TRBV7-2	13	.	TRBJ1-5	CASSFRVDQPQHF
TRBV18	16	.	TRBJ2-5	CASSPRAGKGEETQYF
TRBV6-5	14	TRBD1	TRBJ1-1	CASSYTGQGADAFF
TRBV5-1	15	TRBD2	TRBJ2-1	CASSLGLAGVYEQFF
TRBV7-8	13	.	TRBJ2-7	CASSLGEFYEQYF
TRBV6-5	15	TRBD1	TRBJ1-6	CASSYQDRSDSPLHF
TRBV5-1	14	.	TRBJ2-6	CASSQTDGANVLTF
TRBV13	17	.	TRBJ2-2	CASSLPLSDRHTGELFF
TRBV27	13	.	TRBJ1-2	CASSGGTAGGYTF
TRBV5-8	13	.	TRBJ1-5	CASSKGQPQPQHF
TRBV7-3	13	.	TRBJ2-1	CASSLTSIEEQFF
TRBV12-3/TRBV12-4	13	.	TRBJ2-3	CASSEHHTDTQYF
TRBV7-3	16	.	TRBJ2-6	CASSLSPGTGANVLTF
TRBV15	15	.	TRBJ2-1	CATSRDLAPHNEQFF
TRBV4-1	16	TRBD2	TRBJ2-1	CASRGTSGSSYNEQFF
TRBV4-3	16	.	TRBJ2-7	CASSQAVQGFSYEQYF
TRBV7-2	19	TRBD2	TRBJ2-3	CASSFSGTSGGARTDTQYF
TRBV9	14	TRBD2	TRBJ2-5	CASSGSGGMETQYF
TRBV18	15	TRBD1	TRBJ1-1	CASSLRAGGVSEAFF
TRBV28	14	TRBD2	TRBJ2-7	CASGVTGGTYEQYF
TRBV2	14	.	TRBJ2-7	CASRRGGDSYEQYF
TRBV4-3	16	.	TRBJ2-1	CASSQIAGSLYNEQFF
TRBV7-9	15	TRBD2	TRBJ2-1	CASRNGLAVYNEQFF